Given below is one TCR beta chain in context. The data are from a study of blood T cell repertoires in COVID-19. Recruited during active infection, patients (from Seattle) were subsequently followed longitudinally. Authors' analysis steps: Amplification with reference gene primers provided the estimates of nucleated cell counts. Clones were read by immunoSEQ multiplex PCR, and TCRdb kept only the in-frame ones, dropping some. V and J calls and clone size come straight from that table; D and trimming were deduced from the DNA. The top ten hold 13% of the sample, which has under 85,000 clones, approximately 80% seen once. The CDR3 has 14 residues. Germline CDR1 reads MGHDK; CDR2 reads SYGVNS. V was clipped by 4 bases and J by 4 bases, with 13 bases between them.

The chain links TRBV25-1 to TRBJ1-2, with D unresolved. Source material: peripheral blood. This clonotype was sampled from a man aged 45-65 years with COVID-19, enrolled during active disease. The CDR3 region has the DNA TGTGCCAGCAGTGGACAAAGGAACGGCTATGGCTACACCTTC. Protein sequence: CASSGQRNGYGYTF.